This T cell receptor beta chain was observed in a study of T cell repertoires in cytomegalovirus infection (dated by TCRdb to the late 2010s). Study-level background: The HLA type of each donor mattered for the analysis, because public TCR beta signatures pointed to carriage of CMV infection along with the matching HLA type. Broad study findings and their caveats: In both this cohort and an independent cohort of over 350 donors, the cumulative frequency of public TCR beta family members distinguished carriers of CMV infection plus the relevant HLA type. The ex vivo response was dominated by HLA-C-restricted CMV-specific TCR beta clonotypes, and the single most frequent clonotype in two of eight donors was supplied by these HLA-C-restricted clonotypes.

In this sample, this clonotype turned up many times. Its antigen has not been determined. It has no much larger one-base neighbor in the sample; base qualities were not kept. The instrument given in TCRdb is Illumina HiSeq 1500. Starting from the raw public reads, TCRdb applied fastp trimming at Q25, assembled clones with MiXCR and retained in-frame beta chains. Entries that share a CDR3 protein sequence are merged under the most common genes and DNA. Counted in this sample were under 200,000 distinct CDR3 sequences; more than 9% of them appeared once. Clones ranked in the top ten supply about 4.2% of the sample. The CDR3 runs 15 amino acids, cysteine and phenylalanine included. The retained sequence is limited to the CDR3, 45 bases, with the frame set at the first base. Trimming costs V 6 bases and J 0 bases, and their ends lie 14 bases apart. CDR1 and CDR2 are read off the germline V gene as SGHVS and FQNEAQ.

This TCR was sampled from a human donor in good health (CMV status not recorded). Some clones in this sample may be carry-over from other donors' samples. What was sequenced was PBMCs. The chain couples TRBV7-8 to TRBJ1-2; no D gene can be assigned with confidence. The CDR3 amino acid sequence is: CASSLSIGTNYGYTF. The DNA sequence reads TGTGCCAGCAGTTTAAGCATCGGGACTAACTATGGCTACACCTTC.